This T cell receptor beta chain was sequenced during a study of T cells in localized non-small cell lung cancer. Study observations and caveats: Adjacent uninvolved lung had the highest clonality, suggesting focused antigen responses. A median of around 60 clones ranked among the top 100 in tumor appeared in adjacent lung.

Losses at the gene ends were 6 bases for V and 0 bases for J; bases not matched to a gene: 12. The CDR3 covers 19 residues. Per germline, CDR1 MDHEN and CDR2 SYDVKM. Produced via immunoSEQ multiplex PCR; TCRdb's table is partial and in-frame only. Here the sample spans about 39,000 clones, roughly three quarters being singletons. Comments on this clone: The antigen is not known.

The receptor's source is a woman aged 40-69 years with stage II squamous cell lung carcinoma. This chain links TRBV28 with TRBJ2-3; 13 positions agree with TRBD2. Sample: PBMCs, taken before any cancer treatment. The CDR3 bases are TGTGCCAGCAGCTCCCCTCCGGGACTAGCGGGACTTAGCACAGATACGCAGTATTTT. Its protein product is CASSSPPGLAGLSTDTQYF.